Each of the 14 T cell receptor beta chains below was sequenced from the same sample in a study of beta chain features in type 1 diabetes. Reverse transcription of all isolated RNA meant that expressed TCRB transcripts were sequenced. Assay: immunoSEQ multiplex PCR; the TCRdb copy retains only in-frame clones and omits some. The sample lists about 140,000 clones, 6.9% occurring once. The sequencing sample was made of central memory CD4+ T cells from blood. These receptor sequences come from a woman younger than 45 in good health.

This clone was picked up a small number of times. The V call is TRBV18, the J call TRBJ2-1, with TRBD1 matching 11 bases. With V trimmed by 1 base and J by 7 bases, 6 bases remained unmatched. The CDR3 consists of 16 residues. Germline V gene lookup returns CDR1 KGHSH and CDR2 LQKENI. As DNA, the CDR3 is TGTGCCAGCTCACCACTCGGACAGGGGGCTGGGAATGAGCAGTTCTTC. Translation gives CASSPLGQGAGNEQFF.

Only a few counts were recorded for this clone. The rearrangement links TRBV5-1 to TRBJ2-2; 10 nucleotides line up with TRBD2. The germline CDR1 and CDR2 sequences are SGHRS and YFSETQ. Trimming removed 8 bases from V and 4 bases from J; junction bases left unmatched: 2. The CDR3 runs 13 residues. The CDR3 nucleotides read TGCGCCAGTTGGACTAGCGGCACCGGGGAGCTGTTTTTT. This gives the protein CASWTSGTGELFF.

In this sample, this clone turned up a few times. The chain has TRBV12-5 and TRBJ2-5; 16 nucleotides match TRBD2. Trimming cost V 7 bases and J 1 base; bases outside gene matches: 9. This CDR3 has 18 residues. The germline V gene encodes CDR1 LGHNT and CDR2 FRNRAP. CDR3 in DNA: TGTGCTAGTGCCTCGGGACTAGCGGGAGGGCCAGGCCAAGAGACCCAGTACTTC. The encoded protein is CASASGLAGGPGQETQYF.

This clone appeared a few times. This rearrangement joins TRBV7-3 to TRBJ2-5; D is unclear. V lost 1 base, J lost 4 bases, and 13 bases lay in between. This CDR3 comprises 15 residues. Germline loops: CDR1 SGHTA, CDR2 FQGTGA. DNA for the CDR3: TGTGCCAGCAGCTTAATCGGAACCAACAGAGAGACCCAGTACTTC. Protein: CASSLIGTNRETQYF.

This clone was detected a few times. This chain joins TRBV21-1 and TRBJ2-2; the DNA was not compared with TRBD2, the D call given in the table. TRBV21-1 is noted as a pseudogene. The CDR3 totals 12 residues. The CDR3 here is CASSIETGELFF. CDR3 nucleotide sequence: TGTGCCAGCAGCATAGAGACCGGGGAGCTGTTTTTT.

This clone came up many times. This rearrangement joins TRBV7-9 to TRBJ2-7; D gene uncertain. Trimming cost V 5 bases and J 0 bases, with 2 bases left between them. The CDR3 length is 11 residues. The germline V gene has CDR1 SEHNR and CDR2 FQNEAQ (reference sequence). The CDR3 region is CASSLSYEQYF. The CDR3 DNA sequence: TGTGCCAGCAGCCTCTCCTACGAGCAGTACTTC.

V is TRBV18 and J is TRBJ1-1; D remains unclear. Germline CDR1 and CDR2: KGHSH and LQKENI. V gave up 2 bases and J gave up 1 base, with 8 bases separating them. The CDR3 totals 14 residues. CDR3 in amino acids: CASSPAGRNTEAFF. As DNA, the CDR3 is TGTGCCAGCTCACCAGCCGGGAGGAACACTGAAGCTTTCTTT. Looking up the rest from reference TRBV18 and TRBJ1-1 gives the full variable domain: NAGVMQNPRHLVRRRGQEARLRCSPMKGHSHVYWYRQLPEEGLKFMVYLQKENIIDESGMPKERFSAEFPKEGPSILRIQQVVRGDSAAYFCASSPAGRNTEAFFGQGTRLTVV.

V gene TRBV7-3 combines with J gene TRBJ2-2; 9 bases line up with TRBD1. This CDR3 comprises 16 residues. V lost 5 bases, J lost 6 bases, and 10 bases stayed unmatched. Germline-derived CDR1 and CDR2 are SGHTA and FQGTGA. The CDR3 region has the DNA TGTGCCAGCAGCCCTACCGGGACAGGGACCGCCGGGGAGCTGTTTTTT. Translation: CASSPTGTGTAGELFF.

This clone was counted a few times. The rearrangement uses TRBV9 and TRBJ2-5; the match to TRBD2 covers 14 bases. This CDR3 is built from 15 residues. Germline V gives CDR1 SGDLS, CDR2 YYNGEE. V was pared by 4 bases and J by 3 bases, with 2 bases of the junction left unmatched. The CDR3 DNA follows: TGTGCCAGCAGCTTGGGACTAGCGGGAGAAGAGACCCAGTACTTC. This gives the protein CASSLGLAGEETQYF.

This clone has just a few counts. V gene TRBV30 combines with J gene TRBJ1-2; D unclear. Germline V gene lookup returns CDR1 GTSNPN and CDR2 SVGIG (reference sequence). The CDR3 runs to 14 residues. V was pared by 1 base and J by 0 bases, with 9 bases between. CDR3 DNA: TGTGCCTGGAGTGATTACGGGGCTAACTATGGCTACACCTTC. It codes for CAWSDYGANYGYTF.

This CDR3 reads CASSQGATLAGDEQFF. The CDR3 nucleotides are TGCGCCAGCAGCCAAGGGGCCACACTAGCGGGAGACGAGCAGTTCTTC. The chain has TRBV4-3 and TRBJ2-1, with TRBD2 matching over 11 bases. The germline V gene has CDR1 LGHNA and CDR2 YSLEER. V was clipped by 1 base and J by 10 bases; unmatched bases: 9. The CDR3 loop spans 16 amino acids.

The chain employs TRBV5-1 and TRBJ1-3, with D possibly TRBD1 on 6 matching bases. The V gene's germline CDR1 is SGHRS and CDR2 YFSETQ. V dropped 0 bases and J dropped 2 bases, with 9 bases sitting between them. The CDR3 loop spans 15 amino acids. CDR3 coding DNA: TGCGCCAGCAGCTTGGACAGGGTTGCTGGAAACACCATATATTTT. Translation gives CASSLDRVAGNTIYF. Complete variable domain (other parts from reference TRBV5-1 and TRBJ1-3): KAGVTQTPRYLIKTRGQQVTLSCSPISGHRSVSWYQQTPGQGLQFLFEYFSETQRNKGNFPGRFSGRQFSNSRSEMNVSTLELGDSALYLCASSLDRVAGNTIYFGEGSWLTVV.

The chain couples TRBV15 to TRBJ2-7, with D possibly being TRBD2 (5 bases). This CDR3 spans 17 amino acids. V lost 2 bases and J 2 bases, leaving 19 bases between the germline ends. Germline V CDR1 and CDR2: LNHNV, YYDKDF (reference sequence). The CDR3 sequence: CATSRYRAAGQAYEQYF. The CDR3 DNA reads TGTGCCACCAGCAGATACCGGGCCGCGGGCCAAGCCTACGAGCAGTACTTC.

This clone was counted a few times. This chain uses TRBV18 with TRBJ2-3; 7 bases agree with TRBD1. The CDR3 totals 15 residues. The trim removed 6 bases at V and 1 base at J, leaving 7 bases unmatched. CDR1 KGHSH and CDR2 LQKENI come from the germline V gene. The CDR3 reads CASSQQGFGTDTQYF. The CDR3 DNA reads as TGTGCCAGCTCCCAACAGGGGTTCGGCACAGATACGCAGTATTTT.